This T cell receptor beta chain is from a study of blood T cells in healthy people across ages. Through a sample-barcoded 5' primer and a J-beta primer mix, a second PCR was run for roughly 7 to 11 cycles. TCRdb re-derived calls from the 5' RACE reads in MiXCR, one entry per CDR3 protein. Of almost 800,000 distinct CDR3 sequences in the sample, more than 45% were seen once. CDR1 is LGHNA, CDR2 YNFKEQ, per germline. This CDR3 spans 14 amino acids. Trimming removed 0 bases at V and 9 bases at J, with 12 bases between. This sequence originates from a man aged 30 to 39 in good health. What was sequenced was blood. The V gene is TRBV4-2, the J gene TRBJ2-1, with D perhaps assigned TRBD1 or TRBD2 (6 bases each). DNA for the CDR3: TGTGCCAGCAGCCAAGAAGGGGGGCGTGGTGAGCAGTTCTTC. Protein product: CASSQEGGRGEQFF.